This T cell receptor beta chain was identified during a study of long-term antiretroviral therapy in people with HIV. The study, taken as a whole, reports: An increase in diversity followed ART, yet levels stayed below transplant donor controls.

Remarks on this clone: Antigen specificity is unknown.

Every specimen provided about 1-10 million cryopreserved PBMC before DNA extraction took place. The CDR3 has 15 amino acids. Trimming stripped 4 bases from V and 3 bases from J, with 17 bases between. Germline V gives CDR1 SGHNT, CDR2 YYREEE (reference sequence). Researchers report immunoSEQ v3.0 was run at survey level. Sequencing used immunoSEQ multiplex PCR; TCRdb keeps in-frame clones, though not all of them. The table shows roughly 32,000 clones, with 75% to 85% occurring only once. The receptor was derived from a man younger than 30 with HIV. The specimen was unsorted PBMCs, collected approximately 3.5 years after starting antiretroviral therapy. V usage is TRBV5-4 and J usage is TRBJ2-7; perhaps TRBD1 as D (5 bases). CDR3 amino acids: CASSGWGSGDYEQYF. The CDR3 DNA reads as TGTGCCAGCAGCGGGTGGGGCTCAGGAGACTACGAGCAGTACTTC.